This TCR beta chain emerged from a study of T cell clusters in autoimmune cytopenias. About 37,500 genome equivalents of blood DNA were amplified for TRB. Multiplex touch-down PCR amplified TRB using TRB-A and TRB-B pools in one tube. From the multiplex PCR reads, TCRdb lists one entry per CDR3 protein and no DNA. This sample carries roughly 10,000 distinct CDR3 sequences, with 4% to 5.5% going to the ten biggest clones. This sample also belongs to another study, concerning T cell repertoires in aging, cancer and after chemotherapy.

The sequence was obtained from a human donor in good health. Material for sequencing was peripheral blood.

CDR3: CASSQVQNTEAFF. The chain recombines TRBV4-3 with TRBJ1-1. Germline V gene data show CDR1 as LGHNA and CDR2 as YSLEER. This CDR3 spans 13 amino acids.